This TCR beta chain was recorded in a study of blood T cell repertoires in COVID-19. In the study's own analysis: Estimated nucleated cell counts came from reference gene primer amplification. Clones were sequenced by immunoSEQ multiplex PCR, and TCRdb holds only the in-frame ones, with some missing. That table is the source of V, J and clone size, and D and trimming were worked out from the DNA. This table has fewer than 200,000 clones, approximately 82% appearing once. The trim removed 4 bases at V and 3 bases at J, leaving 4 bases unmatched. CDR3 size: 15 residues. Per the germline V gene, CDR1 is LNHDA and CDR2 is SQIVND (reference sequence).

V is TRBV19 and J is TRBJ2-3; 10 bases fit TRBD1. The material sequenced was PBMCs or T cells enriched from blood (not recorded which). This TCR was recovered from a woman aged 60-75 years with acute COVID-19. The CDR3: CASSTRDRGTDTQYF. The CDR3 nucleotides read TGTGCCAGTAGTACCCGGGACAGGGGTACAGATACGCAGTATTTT.